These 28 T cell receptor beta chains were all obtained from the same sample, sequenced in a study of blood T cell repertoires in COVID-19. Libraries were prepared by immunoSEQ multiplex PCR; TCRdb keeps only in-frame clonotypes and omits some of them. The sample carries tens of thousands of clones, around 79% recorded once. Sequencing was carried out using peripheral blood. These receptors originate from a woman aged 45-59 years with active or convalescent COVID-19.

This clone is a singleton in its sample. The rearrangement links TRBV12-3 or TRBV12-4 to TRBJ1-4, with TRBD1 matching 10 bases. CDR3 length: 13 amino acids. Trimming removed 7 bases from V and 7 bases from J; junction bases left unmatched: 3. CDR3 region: CASTRTGGEKLFF. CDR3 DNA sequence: TGTGCCAGCACGCGGACAGGGGGTGAAAAACTGTTTTTT.

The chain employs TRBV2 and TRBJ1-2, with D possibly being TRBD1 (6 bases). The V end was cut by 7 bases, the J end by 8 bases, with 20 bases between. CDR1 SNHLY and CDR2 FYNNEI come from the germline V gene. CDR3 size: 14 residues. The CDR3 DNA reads TGTGCCAGCACAATATTAACAGGGCGGAGCGGCTACACCTTC. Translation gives CASTILTGRSGYTF.

CDR3 nucleotides: TGTGCCAGCACCCAAGCGGGACTAGCGGGAGAGACCCAGTACTTC. Translation gives CASTQAGLAGETQYF. The V gene is TRBV2, the J gene TRBJ2-5, with 12 bases that match TRBD2. Losses at the gene ends were 7 bases for V and 4 bases for J; bases not matched to a gene: 7. CDR3 length equals 15 residues. Germline V gives CDR1 SNHLY, CDR2 FYNNEI.

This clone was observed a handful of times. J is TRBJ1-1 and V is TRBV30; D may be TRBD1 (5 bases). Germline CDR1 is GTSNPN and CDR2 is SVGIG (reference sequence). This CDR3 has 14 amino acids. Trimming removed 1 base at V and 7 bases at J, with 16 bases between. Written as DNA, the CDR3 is TGTGCCTGGAGTGCCATCCGGGACTACCTTGAAGCTTTCTTT. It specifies CAWSAIRDYLEAFF.

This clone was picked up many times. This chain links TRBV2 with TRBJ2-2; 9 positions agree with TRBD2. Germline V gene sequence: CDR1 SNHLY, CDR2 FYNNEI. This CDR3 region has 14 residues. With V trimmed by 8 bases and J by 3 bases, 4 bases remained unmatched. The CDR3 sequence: CASHWTSDTGELFF. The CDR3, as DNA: TGTGCCAGCCATTGGACTAGCGACACCGGGGAGCTGTTTTTT.

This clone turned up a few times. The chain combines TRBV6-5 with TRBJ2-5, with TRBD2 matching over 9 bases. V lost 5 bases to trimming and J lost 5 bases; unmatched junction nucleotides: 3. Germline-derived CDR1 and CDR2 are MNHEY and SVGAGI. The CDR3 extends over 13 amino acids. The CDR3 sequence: CASSRGGAETQYF. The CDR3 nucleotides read TGTGCCAGCAGTCGCGGGGGGGCTGAGACCCAGTACTTC.

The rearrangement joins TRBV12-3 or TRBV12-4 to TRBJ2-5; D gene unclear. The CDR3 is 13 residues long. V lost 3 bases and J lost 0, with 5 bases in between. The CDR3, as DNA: TGTGCCAGCAGTTTGGGCAACCAAGAGACCCAGTACTTC. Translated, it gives CASSLGNQETQYF.

CDR3 nucleotides: TGTGCCAGCTCACCAGTAGCGGGAGTAGATACGCAGTATTTT. This sequence encodes CASSPVAGVDTQYF. This chain connects TRBV18 to TRBJ2-3, with 9 bases matching TRBD2. The CDR3 is made up of 14 amino acids. CDR1 KGHSH and CDR2 LQKENI come from the germline V gene. The V segment lost 2 bases and the J segment 5 bases; nucleotides outside the gene matches: 2.

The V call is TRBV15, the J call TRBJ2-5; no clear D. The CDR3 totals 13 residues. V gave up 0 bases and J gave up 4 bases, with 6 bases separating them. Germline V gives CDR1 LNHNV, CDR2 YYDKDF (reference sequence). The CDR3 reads CATSRDSGETQYF. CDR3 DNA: TGTGCCACCAGCAGAGATTCAGGAGAGACCCAGTACTTC.

For the CDR3, the DNA is TGTGCCAGCAGCCCCGGATTCAGGGGGCGGGATCAGCCCCAGCATTTT. Its protein product is CASSPGFRGRDQPQHF. V and J are TRBV3-1 (or the pseudogene TRBV3-2) and TRBJ1-5; 8 bases are a match to TRBD1. J was trimmed by 5 bases and V by 4 bases; bases with no gene match: 10. CDR3 length: 16 residues. CDR1 is LGHDT and CDR2 is YNNKEL in the germline V gene (reference sequence).

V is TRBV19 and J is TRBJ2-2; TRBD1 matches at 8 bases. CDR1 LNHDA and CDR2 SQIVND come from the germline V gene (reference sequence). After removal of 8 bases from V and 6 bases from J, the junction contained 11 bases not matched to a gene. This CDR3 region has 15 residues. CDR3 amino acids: CASQPQDRAAGELFF. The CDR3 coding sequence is TGTGCCAGTCAACCCCAGGACAGGGCGGCCGGGGAGCTGTTTTTT.

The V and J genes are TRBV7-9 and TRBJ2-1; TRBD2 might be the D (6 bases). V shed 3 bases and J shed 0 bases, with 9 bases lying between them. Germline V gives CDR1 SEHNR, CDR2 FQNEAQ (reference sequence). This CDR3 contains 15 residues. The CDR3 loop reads CASSFPGVSYNEQFF. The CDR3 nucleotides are TGTGCCAGCAGCTTCCCGGGGGTCTCCTACAATGAGCAGTTCTTC.

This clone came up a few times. The CDR3 reads CASSPPGFPRGTEAFF. Here the CDR3 DNA reads TGTGCCAGCTCACCACCCGGGTTTCCGCGGGGCACTGAAGCTTTCTTT. The J gene is TRBJ1-1, the V gene TRBV18; D not resolved. Germline V lookup: CDR1 KGHSH, CDR2 LQKENI. The CDR3 runs to 16 residues. V dropped 0 bases and J dropped 4 bases, with 15 bases sitting between them.

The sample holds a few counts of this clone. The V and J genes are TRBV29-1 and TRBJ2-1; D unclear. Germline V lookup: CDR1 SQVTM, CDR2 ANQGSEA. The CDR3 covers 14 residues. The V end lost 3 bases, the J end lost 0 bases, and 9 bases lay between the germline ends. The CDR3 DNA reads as TGCAGCGTTGAGGCGGTAAGCTCCTACAATGAGCAGTTCTTC. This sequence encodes CSVEAVSSYNEQFF.

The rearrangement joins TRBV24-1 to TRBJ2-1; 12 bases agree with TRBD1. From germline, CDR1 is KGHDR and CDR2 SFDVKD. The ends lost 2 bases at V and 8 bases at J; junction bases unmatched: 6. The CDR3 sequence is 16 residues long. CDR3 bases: TGTGCCACCAGTGATTCCGGGACAGGGGGCTGGGATGAGCAGTTCTTC. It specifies CATSDSGTGGWDEQFF.

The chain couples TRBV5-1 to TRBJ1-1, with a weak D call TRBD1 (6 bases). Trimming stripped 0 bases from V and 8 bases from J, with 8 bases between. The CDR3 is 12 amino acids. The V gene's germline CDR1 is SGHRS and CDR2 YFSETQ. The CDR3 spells CASSLGQAEAFF. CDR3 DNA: TGCGCCAGCAGCTTGGGACAGGCCGAAGCTTTCTTT.

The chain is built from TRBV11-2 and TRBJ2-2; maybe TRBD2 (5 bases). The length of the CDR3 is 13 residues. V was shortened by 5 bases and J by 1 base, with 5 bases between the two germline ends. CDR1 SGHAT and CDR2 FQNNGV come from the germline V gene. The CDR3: CASSRENTGELFF. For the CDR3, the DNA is TGTGCCAGCAGCCGGGAGAACACCGGGGAGCTGTTTTTT.

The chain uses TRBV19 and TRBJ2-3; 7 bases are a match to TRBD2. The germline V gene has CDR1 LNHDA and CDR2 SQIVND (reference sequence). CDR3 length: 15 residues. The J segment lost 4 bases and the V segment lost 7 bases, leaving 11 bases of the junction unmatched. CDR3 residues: CASKKGGATADTQYF. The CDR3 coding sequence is TGTGCCAGTAAAAAGGGAGGGGCCACCGCAGATACGCAGTATTTT.

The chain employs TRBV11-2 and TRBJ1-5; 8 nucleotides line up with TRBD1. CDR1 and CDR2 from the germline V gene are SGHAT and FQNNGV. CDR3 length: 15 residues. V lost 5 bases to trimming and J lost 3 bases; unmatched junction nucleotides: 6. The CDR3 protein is CASSRMTGDNQPQHF. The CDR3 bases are TGTGCCAGCAGCAGAATGACAGGGGACAATCAGCCCCAGCATTTT.

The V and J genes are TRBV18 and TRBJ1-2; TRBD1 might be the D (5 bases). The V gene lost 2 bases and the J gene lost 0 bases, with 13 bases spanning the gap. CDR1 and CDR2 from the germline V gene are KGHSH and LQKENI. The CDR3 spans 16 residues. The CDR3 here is CASSPFIGAANYGYTF. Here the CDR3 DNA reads TGTGCCAGCTCACCATTTATAGGGGCCGCTAACTATGGCTACACCTTC.

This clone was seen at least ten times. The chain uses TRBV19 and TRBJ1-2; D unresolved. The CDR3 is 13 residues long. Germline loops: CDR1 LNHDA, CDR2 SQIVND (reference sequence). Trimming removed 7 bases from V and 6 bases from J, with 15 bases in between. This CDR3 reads CASMDGHGNGYTF. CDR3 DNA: TGTGCCAGTATGGACGGCCACGGGAATGGCTACACCTTC. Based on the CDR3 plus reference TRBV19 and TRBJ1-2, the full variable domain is DGGITQSPKYLFRKEGQNVTLSCEQNLNHDAMYWYRQDPGQGLRLIYYSQIVNDFQKGDIAEGYSVSREKKESFPLTVTSAQKNPTAFYLCASMDGHGNGYTFGSGTRLTVV.

CDR3 loop: CSASLQGLGNQPQHF. The DNA of the CDR3 is TGCAGTGCTAGTCTACAGGGGCTAGGCAATCAGCCCCAGCATTTT. The chain carries TRBV20-1 and TRBJ1-5; 7 positions agree with TRBD1. J lost 2 bases, V lost 3 bases, and 7 bases had no gene match. From germline, CDR1 is DFQATT and CDR2 SNEGSKA (reference sequence). The CDR3 is made up of 15 amino acids.

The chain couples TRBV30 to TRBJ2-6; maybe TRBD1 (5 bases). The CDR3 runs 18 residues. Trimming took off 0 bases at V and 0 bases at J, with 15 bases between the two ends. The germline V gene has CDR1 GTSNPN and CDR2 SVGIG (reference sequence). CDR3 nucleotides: TGTGCCTGGAGTGTAATGGGGCAGGTTGCCTCTGGGGCCAACGTCCTGACTTTC. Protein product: CAWSVMGQVASGANVLTF. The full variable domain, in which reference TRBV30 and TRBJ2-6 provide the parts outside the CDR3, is SQTIHQWPATLVQPVGSPLSLECTVEGTSNPNLYWYRQAAGRGLQLLFYSVGIGQISSEVPQNLSASRPQDRQFILSSKKLLLSDSGFYLCAWSVMGQVASGANVLTFGAGSRLTVL.

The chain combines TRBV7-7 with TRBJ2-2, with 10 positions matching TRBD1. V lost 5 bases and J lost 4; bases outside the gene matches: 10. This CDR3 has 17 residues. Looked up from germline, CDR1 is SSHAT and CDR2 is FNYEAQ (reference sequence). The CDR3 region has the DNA TGTGCCAGCAGCCCCGGCCGGGGACAGGGGCCCACCGGGGAGCTGTTTTTT. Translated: CASSPGRGQGPTGELFF.

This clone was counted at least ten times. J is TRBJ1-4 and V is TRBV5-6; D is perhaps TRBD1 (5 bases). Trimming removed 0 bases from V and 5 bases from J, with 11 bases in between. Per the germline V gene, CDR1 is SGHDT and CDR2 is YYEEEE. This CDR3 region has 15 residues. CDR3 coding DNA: TGTGCCAGCAGCTTGGCGGGCAGGGCGAATGAAAAACTGTTTTTT. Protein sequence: CASSLAGRANEKLFF.

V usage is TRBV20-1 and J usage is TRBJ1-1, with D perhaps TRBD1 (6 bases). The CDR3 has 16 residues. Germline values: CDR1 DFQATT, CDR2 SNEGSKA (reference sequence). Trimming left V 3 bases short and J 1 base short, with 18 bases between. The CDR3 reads CSASGIGHRENTEAFF. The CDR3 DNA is TGCAGTGCTAGTGGTATCGGGCACAGGGAGAACACTGAAGCTTTCTTT.

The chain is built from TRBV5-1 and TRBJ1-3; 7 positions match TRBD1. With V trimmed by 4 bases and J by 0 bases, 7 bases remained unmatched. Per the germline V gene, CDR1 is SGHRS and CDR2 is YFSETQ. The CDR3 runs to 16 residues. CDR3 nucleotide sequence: TGCGCCAGCAGCGGCAGGACAGGCAGCTCTGGAAACACCATATATTTT. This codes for CASSGRTGSSGNTIYF.

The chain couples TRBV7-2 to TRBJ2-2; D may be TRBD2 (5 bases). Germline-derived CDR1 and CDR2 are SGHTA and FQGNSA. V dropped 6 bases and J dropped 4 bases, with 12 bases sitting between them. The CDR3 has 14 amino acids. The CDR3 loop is CASSSSGFTGELFF. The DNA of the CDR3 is TGTGCCAGCAGTTCCTCGGGGTTCACCGGGGAGCTGTTTTTT.